This passage covers 8 T cell receptor beta chains from one sample sequenced in a study of response to subunit inactivated influenza vaccine. TCRdb reprocessed the RT-PCR reads with MiXCR, giving one entry per CDR3 protein. The table shows 560,000 or so distinct CDR3 sequences, with 7.6% occurring only once. The sequencing used PBMCs from blood, collected about 23 months after vaccination. The origin of the receptors is a man between 50 and 69 years old who received an inactivated influenza vaccine.

The chain carries TRBV4-3 and TRBJ2-4, with D possibly being TRBD2 (6 bases). Germline V lookup: CDR1 LGHNA, CDR2 YSLEER. V gave up 0 bases and J gave up 1 base, with 13 bases separating them. This CDR3 spans 17 amino acids. The CDR3: CASSQDGGGAAKNIQYF. The CDR3 DNA reads as TGCGCCAGCAGCCAAGATGGGGGAGGAGCGGCCAAAAACATTCAGTACTTC.

This clonotype was observed a few times. The V call is TRBV20-1, the J call TRBJ2-1, with 10 bases that match TRBD2. After removal of 2 bases from V and 4 bases from J, the junction contained 5 bases not matched to a gene. CDR1 and CDR2 (germline): DFQATT, SNEGSKA (reference sequence). This CDR3 contains 15 residues. CDR3 sequence: CSARITSGIYNEQFF. The DNA for the CDR3 is TGCAGTGCTAGAATAACTAGCGGGATATACAATGAGCAGTTCTTC.

Ten or more counts support this clonotype. The CDR3 reads CATSDRDRPQETQYF. CDR3 nucleotides: TGTGCCACCAGTGATCGGGACAGACCGCAAGAGACCCAGTACTTC. The rearrangement joins TRBV24-1 to TRBJ2-5, with 7 bases that match TRBD1. Germline values: CDR1 KGHDR, CDR2 SFDVKD. Trimming cost V 3 bases and J 2 bases; bases outside gene matches: 5. The CDR3 extends over 15 amino acids.

Only a few counts were recorded for this clonotype. The rearrangement links TRBV12-3 or TRBV12-4 to TRBJ2-7; D remains ambiguous. The CDR3 is made up of 12 amino acids. V was cut by 5 bases and J by 3 bases, with 8 bases left in between. The CDR3 reads CASSTQDYEQYF. CDR3 sequence (DNA): TGTGCCAGCAGTACCCAGGACTACGAGCAGTACTTC.

This clonotype showed up just a few times. This chain joins TRBV29-1 and TRBJ2-5, with 9 bases identical to TRBD1. The CDR3 extends over 14 amino acids. The V and J ends lost 4 bases and 4 bases, in that order; junction bases with no gene match: 7. Germline CDR1 and CDR2: SQVTM and ANQGSEA. CDR3 nucleotides: TGCAGCGTTGGGGGACAGGGATTTGGAGAGACCCAGTACTTC. Its translation: CSVGGQGFGETQYF.

The V and J genes are TRBV4-2 and TRBJ2-2; TRBD2 agrees at 15 bases. CDR3 length: 18 amino acids. Germline CDR1 and CDR2: LGHNA and YNFKEQ. The ends lost 1 base at V and 1 base at J; junction bases unmatched: 1. The CDR3 loop is CASSQGTSGRVNTGELFF. In nucleotides, the CDR3 is TGTGCCAGCAGCCAAGGGACTAGCGGGAGGGTGAACACCGGGGAGCTGTTTTTT.

This clonotype was detected a few times. The chain joins TRBV29-1 to TRBJ1-1, with TRBD1 identical over 10 bases. The CDR3 length is 15 residues. Germline lookup yields CDR1 SQVTM and CDR2 ANQGSEA. V gave up 7 bases and J gave up 8 bases; unmatched junction bases: 16. The CDR3 nucleotides read TGCAGCGCCGGGGGACAGGGGTGGGGCCTACAAGAAGCTTTCTTT. Protein sequence: CSAGGQGWGLQEAFF.

This clonotype was found a few times. The rearrangement links TRBV6-5 to TRBJ2-7; D is possibly TRBD1 (6 bases). The CDR3 has 13 amino acids. Trimming took 9 bases from V and 5 from J, leaving 17 bases between them. Germline V CDR1 and CDR2: MNHEY, SVGAGI. The CDR3 region is CASKLRGSNEQYF. In nucleotides, the CDR3 is TGTGCCAGTAAGTTAAGGGGGTCCAACGAGCAGTACTTC.